This is a list of T cell receptor beta chains from one sample in a study of cytomegalovirus exposure and HLA in healthy donors. Libraries were prepared by immunoSEQ multiplex PCR; TCRdb keeps only in-frame clonotypes and omits some of them. The table records over 80,000 clones, around 85% of them present only once. Sample: PBMCs. Receptors originate from a man younger than 35 in good health and CMV-seropositive. CDR3s include the opening cysteine and the closing phenylalanine or tryptophan. The order of the fields is V gene, D gene, J gene, clone size, CDR3 protein, CDR3 DNA. D genes are given only for firm matches. A clone size is listed for some rows: how often the clone was seen (once, few, many), or a class if it is expanded.

>TRBV11-2|TRBD2|TRBJ2-7|NA
CASSLAAQREAYEQYF
TGTGCCAGCAGCCTAGCGGCCCAGCGGGAGGCGTACGAGCAGTACTTC
>TRBV5-1|NA|TRBJ2-2|NA
CASSLVATGELFF
TGCGCCAGCAGCTTGGTAGCGACCGGGGAGCTGTTTTTT
>TRBV18|NA|TRBJ2-3|few
CASSPLAGGFSVGDTQYF
TGTGCCAGCTCACCACTGGCGGGCGGCTTCTCGGTAGGAGATACGCAGTATTTT
>TRBV6-1|NA|TRBJ1-2|NA
CASSDGTTGGYGYTF
TGTGCCAGCAGTGATGGGACAACCGGTGGCTATGGCTACACCTTC
>TRBV19|NA|TRBJ1-1|NA
CASGWTVNTEAFF
TGTGCCAGCGGATGGACAGTGAACACTGAAGCTTTCTTT
>TRBV13|TRBD2|TRBJ2-7|NA
CASSLRTSGNSYEQYF
TGTGCCAGCAGCCTAAGGACTAGCGGGAACTCCTACGAGCAGTACTTC
>TRBV4-2|TRBD2|TRBJ2-2|few
CASSQDRASGYTGELFF
TGTGCCAGCAGCCAAGATCGGGCTAGCGGGTACACCGGGGAGCTGTTTTTT
>TRBV25-1|TRBD1|TRBJ1-4|NA
CASSDKVGTGEKLFF
TGTGCCAGCAGTGATAAGGTTGGGACAGGTGAAAAACTGTTTTTT
>TRBV5-1|NA|TRBJ1-3|NA
CASSSDSSGNTIYF
TGCGCCAGCAGCTCGGACAGCTCTGGAAACACCATATATTTT
>TRBV6-5|NA|TRBJ1-4|once
CASSRRLATNEKLFF
TGTGCCAGCAGCCGGCGGCTTGCAACTAATGAAAAACTGTTTTTT
>TRBV15|TRBD2|TRBJ2-2|once
CATSSSPGRGGAGELFF
TGTGCCACCAGCAGCTCCCCCGGGAGGGGGGGAGCCGGGGAGCTGTTTTTT
>TRBV27|TRBD1|TRBJ1-5|NA
CASADRGSNQPQHF
TGTGCCAGTGCCGACAGGGGCAGCAATCAGCCCCAGCATTTT
>TRBV5-1|NA|TRBJ2-3|few
CASSLDSASTDTQYF
TGCGCCAGCAGCCTTGACAGTGCTAGCACAGATACGCAGTATTTT
>TRBV28|NA|TRBJ1-2|NA
CASFSYPNYGYTF
TGTGCCAGCTTCAGTTACCCTAACTATGGCTACACCTTC
>TRBV12-5|NA|TRBJ1-1|NA
CASGLGAGAMNTEAFF
TGTGCTAGTGGTTTGGGGGCAGGGGCTATGAACACTGAAGCTTTCTTT
>TRBV29-1|NA|TRBJ2-7|NA
CSAEDRGTYEQYF
TGCAGCGCTGAAGACAGAGGGACCTACGAGCAGTACTTC
>TRBV9|TRBD1|TRBJ2-5|NA
CASSKQGAQETQYF
TGTGCCAGCAGCAAACAGGGGGCGCAGGAGACCCAGTACTTC
>TRBV5-4|TRBD1|TRBJ2-7|once
CASSPRDSSYEQYF
TGTGCCAGCAGCCCCCGGGACAGCTCCTACGAGCAGTACTTC
>TRBV10-3|TRBD2|TRBJ2-1|NA
CAISGPGTSGRGGPEASYNEQFF
TGTGCCATCAGTGGACCCGGGACTAGCGGGAGGGGGGGACCTGAAGCCTCCTACAATGAGCAGTTCTTC
>TRBV7-3|NA|TRBJ2-2|NA
CASSPAGGELFF
TGTGCCAGCAGCCCTGCCGGCGGGGAGCTGTTTTTT
>TRBV11-2|NA|TRBJ2-3|NA
CASSLDPGYGDTQYF
TGTGCCAGCAGCTTAGATCCCGGGTATGGAGATACGCAGTATTTT
>TRBV6-1|NA|TRBJ1-1|NA
CASTYRGMNTEAFF
TGTGCCAGCACTTACCGGGGGATGAACACTGAAGCTTTCTTT